A single sample gave rise to the 32 T cell receptor beta chains below, sequenced in a study of T cells in localized non-small cell lung cancer. Profiled with immunoSEQ multiplex PCR; TCRdb holds only in-frame clones, not every one. In the table there are approximately 1,300 clones, approximately 20% of which are singletons. The source was normal lung tissue next to the tumor, collected before any cancer treatment. These receptors originate from a female donor aged 60 or older with stage I squamous cell lung carcinoma.

V is TRBV6-8 and J is TRBJ2-7; D gene unclear. Trimming left V 5 bases short and J 6 bases short, with 14 bases between. Germline-derived CDR1 and CDR2 are MNHGY and SAAAGT. The CDR3 runs to 13 residues. CDR3 loop: CASSPYQGLEQYF. CDR3 in DNA: TGTGCCAGCAGTCCCTACCAAGGCCTCGAGCAGTACTTC.

This clone rates as large. The chain combines TRBV11-3 with TRBJ1-1; TRBD1 aligns across 8 bases. V lost 3 bases, J lost 5 bases, and 11 bases stayed unmatched. The germline CDR1 and CDR2 sequences are SGHNT and YENEEA. This CDR3 is 16 amino acids long. Written as DNA, the CDR3 is TGTGCCAGCAGCTTCGGGCAGGGGGCGTCTAAGACTGAAGCTTTCTTT. As protein: CASSFGQGASKTEAFF.

The chain joins TRBV18 to TRBJ2-3; TRBD2 matches at 8 bases. Unmatched junction bases numbered 10, after V lost 3 bases and J lost 2 bases. The CDR3 loop spans 17 amino acids. Germline CDR1 and CDR2: KGHSH and LQKENI. Written as DNA, the CDR3 is TGTGCCAGCTCACCTGCTACGGCACTAGCGGTCACAGATACGCAGTATTTT. Amino acids: CASSPATALAVTDTQYF.

This clone has a handful of counts. The J gene is TRBJ2-7, the V gene TRBV11-3; TRBD1 matches at 7 bases. The length of the CDR3 is 14 residues. With 2 bases clipped from V and 3 bases from J, the junction kept 4 bases outside the gene matches. Germline V gene sequence: CDR1 SGHNT, CDR2 YENEEA. CDR3 DNA sequence: TGTGCCAGCAGCTTAAGGACAGGCGACTACGAGCAGTACTTC. Translating it yields CASSLRTGDYEQYF.

This clone turned up a few times. The chain combines TRBV6-8 with TRBJ2-3; D may match TRBD1 or TRBD2 (5 bases each). CDR3 size: 14 residues. V was shortened by 5 bases and J by 6 bases, with 15 bases between the two germline ends. Germline V gene lookup returns CDR1 MNHGY and CDR2 SAAAGT. The CDR3 protein is CASSPGTWRDTQYF. The CDR3, as DNA: TGTGCCAGCAGTCCCGGGACCTGGCGGGATACGCAGTATTTT.

This clone has a handful of counts. The CDR3 is CAWRGYNEQFF. DNA of the CDR3: TGTGCCTGGAGGGGGTACAATGAGCAGTTCTTC. The chain employs TRBV30 and TRBJ2-1; D unclear. V shed 3 bases and J shed 4 bases, with 4 bases lying between them. Germline CDR1 and CDR2: GTSNPN and SVGIG (reference sequence). The CDR3 is 11 residues long.

The rearrangement joins TRBV6-8 to TRBJ2-7; tentative D call: TRBD2 (6 bases). There are 13 residues in the CDR3. Germline-derived CDR1 and CDR2 are MNHGY and SAAAGT. The V end lost 0 bases, the J end lost 6 bases, and 9 bases lay between the germline ends. In DNA form, the CDR3 reads TGTGCCAGCAGTTACTCGTACGGGGGCGAGCAGTACTTC. It is translated as CASSYSYGGEQYF.

This clone was recorded a few times. V is TRBV7-2 and J is TRBJ2-2, with D unresolved. The CDR3 covers 13 residues. V lost 0 bases and J lost 7, with 6 bases in between. Germline V CDR1 and CDR2: SGHTA, FQGNSA. The CDR3: CASSLATVGELFF. The CDR3 DNA reads as TGTGCCAGCAGCTTAGCGACGGTCGGGGAGCTGTTTTTT.

This clone is medium-sized. The CDR3 nucleotides are TGTGCCAGCAGCTTCACAGGGGCTAGCACAGATACGCAGTATTTT. Its translation is CASSFTGASTDTQYF. The V call is TRBV9, the J call TRBJ2-3, with TRBD1 matching over 7 bases. Germline V CDR1 and CDR2: SGDLS, YYNGEE. The CDR3 loop spans 15 amino acids. The trim removed 4 bases at V and 0 bases at J, leaving 5 bases unmatched.

The chain is built from TRBV19 and TRBJ1-5; maybe TRBD1 (5 bases). Trimming cost V 3 bases and J 5 bases, with 11 bases left between them. There are 14 residues in the CDR3. CDR1 and CDR2 from the germline V gene are LNHDA and SQIVND (reference sequence). CDR3 coding DNA: TGTGCCAGTAGTATTGACAGATCGTATCAGCCCCAGCATTTT. It is translated as CASSIDRSYQPQHF.

The genes are TRBV29-1 and TRBJ2-1; 7 positions match TRBD2. Germline V gene data show CDR1 as SQVTM and CDR2 as ANQGSEA. The CDR3 runs to 12 residues. Trimming at V came to 4 bases and at J to 8 bases, leaving 5 bases not matched to a gene. The CDR3, as DNA: TGCAGCGTTGGGCGGGAGTCCTATGAGCAGTTCTTC. Protein: CSVGRESYEQFF.

This clone is large by share. V usage is TRBV11-3 and J usage is TRBJ2-3, with TRBD1 matching 7 bases. The CDR3 spans 16 residues. V was clipped by 5 bases and J by 0 bases; unmatched bases: 8. Per germline, CDR1 SGHNT and CDR2 YENEEA. The CDR3 region is CASSNRPGQSTDTQYF. The DNA of the CDR3 is TGTGCCAGCAGCAACCGACCGGGACAGAGCACAGATACGCAGTATTTT.

The chain carries TRBV9 and TRBJ2-7; 7 nucleotides match TRBD2. CDR3 length equals 15 residues. The junction had 12 bases not matched to a gene; V was cut back by 3 bases and J by 6 bases. Germline V gene data show CDR1 as SGDLS and CDR2 as YYNGEE. CDR3 amino acids: CASSAGGDPSLEQYF. The CDR3 DNA follows: TGTGCCAGCAGCGCTGGGGGGGATCCCTCACTCGAGCAGTACTTC.

This clone was counted only a few times. The CDR3: CASSVRTSGVGEQYF. The CDR3 region has the DNA TGTGCCAGCAGTGTTCGGACTAGCGGGGTGGGGGAGCAGTACTTC. The gene calls are TRBV6-8 and TRBJ2-7; 12 nucleotides line up with TRBD2. This CDR3 has 15 residues. Germline trimming cut 5 bases from V and 7 bases from J; bases unmatched to any gene: 9. Germline CDR1 and CDR2: MNHGY and SAAAGT.

In its sample, this clone ranks as medium-sized. CDR3 coding DNA: TGTGCCAGCAGCTTAGGAGGGAGCACAGATACGCAGTATTTT. It yields the protein CASSLGGSTDTQYF. This rearrangement joins TRBV11-3 to TRBJ2-3; a possible D gene is TRBD2 (5 bases). The CDR3 length is 14 residues. Trimming shortened V by 1 base and J by 0 bases, and 5 bases separated the two germline ends. Looked up from germline, CDR1 is SGHNT and CDR2 is YENEEA.

This chain joins TRBV19 and TRBJ2-1; unclear D gene. This CDR3 is 13 amino acids long. Deletions cut 7 bases from V and 5 bases from J, with 12 bases between. CDR1 and CDR2 (germline): LNHDA, SQIVND (reference sequence). For the CDR3, the DNA is TGTGCCAGTATTGATGAGCTTCACAATGAGCAGTTCTTC. Amino acid sequence: CASIDELHNEQFF.

Sample share makes this clone medium-sized. This rearrangement joins TRBV9 to TRBJ2-1, with 7 bases identical to TRBD1. The V and J ends lost 4 bases and 8 bases, in that order; junction bases with no gene match: 9. This CDR3 has 14 amino acids. Germline CDR1 reads SGDLS; CDR2 reads YYNGEE. CDR3 sequence: CASSPDRAYDEQFF. For the CDR3, the DNA is TGTGCCAGCAGCCCAGACAGGGCTTATGATGAGCAGTTCTTC.

This clone was seen only a few times. The chain links TRBV19 to TRBJ1-5; 8 bases are shared with TRBD1. V was pared by 6 bases and J by 6 bases, with 10 bases of the junction left unmatched. Germline CDR1 LNHDA, CDR2 SQIVND (reference sequence). CDR3 length: 15 amino acids. The CDR3 bases are TGTGCCAGTAGGGTCACGGACAGGGAGGCTCAGCCCCAGCATTTT. Translation: CASRVTDREAQPQHF.

The CDR3 DNA sequence: TGTGCCAGCAGTGAACGGGGGAGCACAGATACGCAGTATTTT. Its translation: CASSERGSTDTQYF. The chain links TRBV6-1 to TRBJ2-3; TRBD2 might be the D (6 bases). The germline gives CDR1 MNHNS, CDR2 SASEGT. V lost 2 bases and J 0 bases, leaving 6 bases between the germline ends. This CDR3 has 14 residues.

This clone is large. This chain joins TRBV11-3 and TRBJ2-3; 9 bases fit TRBD2. CDR1 SGHNT and CDR2 YENEEA come from the germline V gene. V dropped 5 bases and J dropped 5; count of bases not matched to a gene: 14. This CDR3 region has 17 residues. This chain's CDR3 is CASSLAGGGRAKDTQYF. CDR3 DNA sequence: TGTGCCAGCAGCCTCGCGGGAGGCGGGAGGGCCAAAGATACGCAGTATTTT. Together with reference TRBV11-3 and TRBJ2-3, the CDR3 gives the full variable domain: EAGVVQSPRYKIIEKKQPVAFWCNPISGHNTLYWYLQNLGQGPELLIRYENEEAVDDSQLPKDRFSAERLKGVDSTLKIQPAELGDSAVYLCASSLAGGGRAKDTQYFGPGTRLTVL.

The rearrangement joins TRBV10-2 to TRBJ2-1, with 8 bases fitting TRBD2. The J segment lost 7 bases and the V segment lost 4 bases, leaving 9 bases of the junction unmatched. Germline loops: CDR1 WSHSY, CDR2 SAAADI. The CDR3 spans 15 residues. The chain's CDR3 is CASSASGLGGNEQFF. In nucleotides, the CDR3 is TGCGCCAGCAGTGCCTCGGGACTAGGGGGGAATGAGCAGTTCTTC.

This clone has just a few counts. This chain links TRBV11-3 with TRBJ2-1, with 9 bases fitting TRBD2. The junction had 6 bases not matched to a gene; V was cut back by 2 bases and J by 4 bases. CDR1 and CDR2 (germline): SGHNT, YENEEA. CDR3 length: 16 amino acids. Here the CDR3 DNA reads TGTGCCAGCAGCTTATCCGCGGGAGGGCCATACAATGAGCAGTTCTTC. It yields the protein CASSLSAGGPYNEQFF. The full variable domain, rest sourced from reference TRBV11-3 and TRBJ2-1, is EAGVVQSPRYKIIEKKQPVAFWCNPISGHNTLYWYLQNLGQGPELLIRYENEEAVDDSQLPKDRFSAERLKGVDSTLKIQPAELGDSAVYLCASSLSAGGPYNEQFFGPGTRLTVL.

The CDR3 DNA sequence: TGCGCCAGCAGTCAATCGGGGAGGACAGGGGGGTTAGGTGAAAAACTGTTTTTT. Translation gives CASSQSGRTGGLGEKLFF. V usage is TRBV23-1 and J usage is TRBJ1-4; TRBD1 matches at 10 bases. TRBV23-1 is assigned to the ORF class and has an uncertain function. V trimming: 0 bases; J trimming: 7 bases; junction bases outside the gene matches: 11. The CDR3 is made up of 18 amino acids.

In its sample, this clone was seen a few times. Written as DNA, the CDR3 is TGTGCCAGCAGCCGGACAGGGTTATCGGAGACCCAGTACTTC. Translated: CASSRTGLSETQYF. V gene TRBV11-3 combines with J gene TRBJ2-5, with 8 bases fitting TRBD1. After removal of 5 bases from V and 5 bases from J, the junction contained 7 bases not matched to a gene. Germline CDR1 and CDR2: SGHNT and YENEEA. This CDR3 region has 14 residues.

This chain links TRBV5-1 with TRBJ2-3; 7 bases align to TRBD1. After removal of 0 bases from V and 2 bases from J, the junction contained 9 bases not matched to a gene. Per germline, CDR1 SGHRS and CDR2 YFSETQ. The CDR3 runs to 17 residues. CDR3 nucleotides: TGCGCCAGCAGCTTGGAATTGGGACAGACCTTCACAGATACGCAGTATTTT. Translation gives CASSLELGQTFTDTQYF.

In this sample, this clone turned up once. The V call is TRBV14, the J call TRBJ2-1; D gene ambiguous. This CDR3 contains 13 residues. The germline gives CDR1 SGHDN, CDR2 FVKESK. With 3 bases removed from V and 9 bases from J, the gap between germline ends came to 12 bases. The chain's CDR3 is CASSQRQLGEQFF. CDR3 coding DNA: TGTGCCAGCAGCCAGAGGCAGCTCGGTGAGCAGTTCTTC.

A few counts support this clone. The V and J genes are TRBV6-8 and TRBJ2-1, with a tentative D call TRBD1 (7 bases). From germline, CDR1 is MNHGY and CDR2 SAAAGT. Between the trimmed V and J ends, which lost 2 bases and 9 bases, there was a span of 17 bases. The CDR3 is 15 residues long. The CDR3 nucleotides read TGTGCCAGCAGTTACGGGCGGACTAAGGGGGCTGAGCAGTTCTTC. Translated: CASSYGRTKGAEQFF.

The rearrangement uses TRBV25-1 and TRBJ2-5, with 14 bases lining up with TRBD2. Germline V gene lookup returns CDR1 MGHDK and CDR2 SYGVNS. The trim removed 4 bases at V and 5 bases at J, leaving 0 bases unmatched. The CDR3 runs 14 residues. The CDR3 nucleotides are TGTGCCAGCAGTGGGACTAGCGGGAGGGAGACCCAGTACTTC. Its protein product is CASSGTSGRETQYF.

For the CDR3, the DNA is TGTGCCAGTAGTATCTCCGGGAGGCGGACCGGGGAGCTGTTTTTT. Translated: CASSISGRRTGELFF. This chain links TRBV19 with TRBJ2-2, with TRBD2 matching 7 bases. Germline lookup yields CDR1 LNHDA and CDR2 SQIVND (reference sequence). Trimming cost V 3 bases and J 5 bases; bases outside gene matches: 6. CDR3 size: 15 residues.

The CDR3 bases are TGTGCCAGTAGTTCCGACTCGGGGAGCACAGATACGCAGTATTTT. Protein product: CASSSDSGSTDTQYF. The chain employs TRBV19 and TRBJ2-3; D possibly corresponds to TRBD2 (5 bases). The CDR3 contains 15 residues. The germline V and J ends were trimmed by 5 bases and 0 bases, with 12 bases remaining between them. The germline CDR1 and CDR2 sequences are LNHDA and SQIVND (reference sequence).

This chain joins TRBV18 and TRBJ2-5; no definite D call. The CDR3 is 13 residues long. The V end was cut by 2 bases, the J end by 5 bases, with 9 bases between. The germline V gene has CDR1 KGHSH and CDR2 LQKENI. The CDR3 loop reads CASSPAVVETQYF. The DNA for the CDR3 is TGTGCCAGCTCACCAGCAGTGGTGGAGACCCAGTACTTC. The entire variable domain, with the rest obtained from reference TRBV18 and TRBJ2-5, is as follows: NAGVMQNPRHLVRRRGQEARLRCSPMKGHSHVYWYRQLPEEGLKFMVYLQKENIIDESGMPKERFSAEFPKEGPSILRIQQVVRGDSAAYFCASSPAVVETQYFGPGTRLLVL.

V gene TRBV6-8 combines with J gene TRBJ1-2; TRBD1 matches at 8 bases. The germline gives CDR1 MNHGY, CDR2 SAAAGT. V trimming: 0 bases; J trimming: 4 bases; junction bases outside the gene matches: 10. The length of the CDR3 is 17 residues. The CDR3 DNA follows: TGTGCCAGCAGTTACTCTGGCAGGGGGCGGCTCGGCTATGGCTACACCTTC. It is translated as CASSYSGRGRLGYGYTF.